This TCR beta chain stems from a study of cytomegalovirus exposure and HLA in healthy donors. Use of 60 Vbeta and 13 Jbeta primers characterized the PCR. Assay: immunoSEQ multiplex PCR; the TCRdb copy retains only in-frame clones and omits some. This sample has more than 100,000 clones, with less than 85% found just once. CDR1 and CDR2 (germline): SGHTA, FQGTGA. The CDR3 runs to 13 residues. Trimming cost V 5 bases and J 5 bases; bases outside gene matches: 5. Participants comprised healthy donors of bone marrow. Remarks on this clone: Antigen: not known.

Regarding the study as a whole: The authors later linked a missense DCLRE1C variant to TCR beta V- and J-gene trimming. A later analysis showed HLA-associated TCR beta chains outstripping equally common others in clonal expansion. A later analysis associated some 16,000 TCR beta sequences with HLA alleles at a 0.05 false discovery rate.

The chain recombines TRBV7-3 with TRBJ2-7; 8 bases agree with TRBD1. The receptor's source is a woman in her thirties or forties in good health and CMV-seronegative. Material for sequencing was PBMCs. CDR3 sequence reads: CASSRDRGDEQYF. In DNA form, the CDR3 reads TGTGCCAGCAGCCGTGACAGGGGAGACGAGCAGTACTTC.